Listed below are T cell receptor beta chains from one sample, sequenced in a study of T cell repertoires in cytomegalovirus infection. In TCRdb, the reads were re-called with MiXCR into one record per CDR3 protein. Among about 340,000 distinct CDR3 sequences listed, about 28% were seen once. No antigens are known for them. Source: cultured PBMCs, taken from culture after CMV antigen stimulation. The receptors were gathered from a human donor in good health (CMV status not recorded). Some clones in this sample may be carry-over from other donors' samples. The CDR3 runs from the conserved cysteine through the conserved F or W. D genes are given only for firm matches. Only part of the rows carry a size: once, few, many, or a class if the clone is expanded.

D	V	size	J	CDR3	DNA
TRBD2	TRBV12-5	.	TRBJ2-3	CASGTRLAGGPNTDTQYF	TGTGCTAGTGGTACGCGACTAGCGGGGGGCCCGAACACAGATACGCAGTATTTT
TRBD1	TRBV9	.	TRBJ2-5	CASSVWAGGGETQYF	TGTGCCAGCAGCGTATGGGCAGGGGGCGGAGAGACCCAGTACTTC
TRBD1	TRBV7-2	.	TRBJ1-5	CASSNTPGTGYSNQPQHF	TGTGCCAGCAGTAATACCCCGGGGACAGGGTATAGCAATCAGCCCCAGCATTTT
.	TRBV5-1	few	TRBJ2-7	CASSTRDTPAEQYF	TGCGCCAGCAGCACACGGGACACCCCAGCCGAGCAGTACTTC
.	TRBV7-2	many	TRBJ2-1	CASSLDNYNEQFF	TGTGCCAGCAGCTTGGACAACTACAATGAGCAGTTCTTC
TRBD1	TRBV27	few	TRBJ1-3	CASSPNTGGSGNTIYF	TGTGCCAGCAGTCCCAATACAGGGGGCTCTGGAAACACCATATATTTT
TRBD1	TRBV7-8	few	TRBJ1-3	CASSSYLTGPSTHSGNTIYF	TGTGCCAGCAGCTCCTATTTGACAGGGCCCTCAACCCACTCTGGAAACACCATATATTTT
TRBD1	TRBV6-8	few	TRBJ2-1	CALHRTGRGGVNEQFF	TGTGCCCTTCACCGCACGGGGAGAGGGGGCGTGAATGAGCAGTTCTTC
TRBD1	TRBV10-3	.	TRBJ1-1	CAISEQGEPSRAEAFF	TGTGCCATCAGCGAACAGGGGGAGCCGAGTAGGGCTGAAGCTTTCTTT
TRBD1	TRBV7-2	.	TRBJ2-2	CASSPRTGQGELFF	TGTGCCAGCAGCCCTAGGACAGGACAAGGGGAGCTGTTTTTT
TRBD1	TRBV6-5	few	TRBJ1-2	CASSSDRGQGYTF	TGTGCCAGCAGCTCCGACAGGGGACAAGGCTACACCTTC
.	TRBV15	few	TRBJ2-7	CATSRGVSYEQYF	TGTGCCACCAGCAGAGGGGTGTCCTACGAGCAGTACTTC
.	TRBV6-1	.	TRBJ2-3	CASSSYKTDTQYF	TGTGCCAGCAGTTCTTACAAGACAGATACGCAGTATTTT
TRBD1	TRBV20-1	few	TRBJ2-7	CSARPLGTGRYEQYF	TGCAGTGCTAGGCCCTTGGGGACAGGGAGGTACGAGCAGTACTTC
.	TRBV27	.	TRBJ2-4	CASSLLGGPLAKNIQYF	TGTGCCAGCAGTTTATTGGGGGGGCCCTTAGCCAAAAACATTCAGTACTTC
.	TRBV9	.	TRBJ1-3	CASSETGNTIYF	TGTGCCAGCAGCGAAACTGGAAACACCATATATTTT
.	TRBV19	once	TRBJ2-4	CASSTQRVGAKNIQYF	TGTGCCAGTAGTACCCAGCGGGTAGGAGCCAAAAACATTCAGTACTTC